One sample yielded the 20 T cell receptor beta chains listed below, sequenced in a study of beta chain features in type 1 diabetes. Investigators reverse transcribed all isolated RNA, so they sequenced expressed TCRB transcripts. This table comes from immunoSEQ multiplex PCR, and its TCRdb copy is limited to in-frame clones, with some not included. The repertoire holds hundreds of thousands of clones, with about 17% as singletons. Sequencing used naive CD4+ T cells from blood. The receptors come from a woman under 30 in good health.

The rearrangement links TRBV7-2 to TRBJ2-7; D unclear. The germline gives CDR1 SGHTA, CDR2 FQGNSA. The ends were cut back, 2 bases at V and 5 bases at J, with 16 bases in the middle. The CDR3 contains 15 residues. CDR3 amino acids: CASSLKDGTINEQYF. The CDR3 DNA sequence: TGTGCCAGCAGCTTAAAGGACGGCACGATTAACGAGCAGTACTTC.

V is TRBV28 and J is TRBJ1-3; D not resolved. Germline V gene sequence: CDR1 MDHEN, CDR2 SYDVKM. Trimming shortened V by 4 bases and J by 4 bases, and 8 bases separated the two germline ends. The CDR3 sequence is 13 residues long. The CDR3 here is CASSSPQGNTIYF. CDR3 DNA sequence: TGTGCCAGCAGTTCCCCACAGGGAAACACCATATATTTT.

The rearrangement uses TRBV4-2 and TRBJ2-3, with D hard to call. Germline V gene data show CDR1 as LGHNA and CDR2 as YNFKEQ. The CDR3 spans 14 residues. V was clipped by 0 bases and J by 6 bases, with 10 bases between them. CDR3: CASSQDQLGDTQYF. In DNA form, the CDR3 reads TGTGCCAGCAGCCAAGATCAGCTGGGGGATACGCAGTATTTT.

This clone was picked up a small number of times. This rearrangement joins TRBV14 to TRBJ2-3; 10 bases agree with TRBD1. The CDR3 is 17 residues long. Per germline, CDR1 SGHDN and CDR2 FVKESK. J lost 6 bases, V lost 3 bases, and 12 bases had no gene match. The CDR3 nucleotides are TGTGCCAGCAGCCAGGGAACCGGGACAGGGGTCGTCGATACGCAGTATTTT. Its translation is CASSQGTGTGVVDTQYF.

V is TRBV28 and J is TRBJ2-5; the match to TRBD1 covers 8 bases. V gave up 6 bases and J gave up 2 bases; unmatched junction bases: 14. The germline CDR1 and CDR2 sequences are MDHEN and SYDVKM. CDR3 length: 17 amino acids. The CDR3 protein is CASSPLTGVRRQETQYF. In nucleotides, the CDR3 is TGTGCCAGCAGCCCACTGACAGGGGTTAGGAGACAAGAGACCCAGTACTTC. Drawing the rest from reference TRBV28 and TRBJ2-5, the complete variable domain is DVKVTQSSRYLVKRTGEKVFLECVQDMDHENMFWYRQDPGLGLRLIYFSYDVKMKEKGDIPEGYSVSREKKERFSLILESASTNQTSMYLCASSPLTGVRRQETQYFGPGTRLLVL.

The chain has TRBV28 and TRBJ2-2, with D hard to call. Trimming cost V 3 bases and J 4 bases, with 6 bases left between them. CDR3 size: 13 residues. Germline V CDR1 and CDR2: MDHEN, SYDVKM. The DNA for the CDR3 is TGTGCCAGCAGTTTTTCAGTCACCGGGGAGCTGTTTTTT. Translating it yields CASSFSVTGELFF. The whole variable domain, filled in from reference TRBV28 and TRBJ2-2, reads DVKVTQSSRYLVKRTGEKVFLECVQDMDHENMFWYRQDPGLGLRLIYFSYDVKMKEKGDIPEGYSVSREKKERFSLILESASTNQTSMYLCASSFSVTGELFFGEGSRLTVL.

The chain has TRBV10-3 and TRBJ2-5; D is ambiguous. The V gene's germline CDR1 is ENHRY and CDR2 SYGVKD. Trimming took 2 bases from V and 1 from J, leaving 5 bases between them. This CDR3 has 13 amino acids. The CDR3 sequence: CAISEGVQETQYF. In DNA, the CDR3 is TGTGCCATCAGTGAGGGCGTCCAAGAGACCCAGTACTTC.

This clone has only a few counts. Compared with germline, one end of the junction differs, possibly owing to a read error. The chain recombines TRBV28 with TRBJ2-7, with 7 positions matching TRBD1. The CDR3 contains 12 residues. Germline CDR1 is MDHEN and CDR2 is SYDVKM. The CDR3 loop is CASSLPSDRQGF. In DNA, the CDR3 is TGTGCCAGCAGTTTACCCAGCGACAGACAGGGATTC.

The sample holds many counts of this clone. The chain joins TRBV10-3 to TRBJ2-6, with D maybe TRBD2 (5 bases). V dropped 3 bases and J dropped 2 bases, with 11 bases sitting between them. Germline CDR1 and CDR2: ENHRY and SYGVKD. This CDR3 region has 16 residues. The CDR3 region has the DNA TGTGCCATCAGTGAAAGAGGGCCGGCTGGGGCCAACGTCCTGACTTTC. Protein sequence: CAISERGPAGANVLTF.

A few counts support this clone. Sequence at one end of the junction differs from germline and may be a read error. J is TRBJ1-1 and V is TRBV10-2; 9 bases line up with TRBD1. Germline V gives CDR1 WSHSY, CDR2 SAAADI. The CDR3 sequence is 18 residues long. DNA of the CDR3: TGCGCCAGCAGTAAGATTCTCCGGGACAGGGCTTTGAAGACTGAAGCTTTCTTT. Protein product: CASSKILRDRALKTEAFF.

V is TRBV2 and J is TRBJ2-7, with D perhaps TRBD1 or TRBD2 (5 bases each). The CDR3 sequence is 14 residues long. Germline lookup yields CDR1 SNHLY and CDR2 FYNNEI. Trimming stripped 8 bases from V and 3 bases from J, with 17 bases between. The CDR3 bases are TGTGCCAGCGGAGGTGGTGAGGGGAGCTACGAGCAGTACTTC. Its translation: CASGGGEGSYEQYF.

In its sample, this clone was seen a few times. J is TRBJ2-1 and V is TRBV7-2, with D uncertain. V was cut by 1 base and J by 11 bases, with 6 bases left in between. Germline CDR1 is SGHTA and CDR2 is FQGNSA. The CDR3 extends over 11 amino acids. The chain's CDR3 is CASSLVHQQFF. The CDR3 coding sequence is TGTGCCAGCAGCTTAGTTCACCAGCAGTTCTTC.

This clone has more than one count but fewer than ten. This rearrangement joins TRBV10-3 to TRBJ2-3, with a possible D match to TRBD2 (7 bases). The CDR3 is 18 amino acids. In germline, CDR1 is ENHRY, CDR2 SYGVKD. V was shortened by 3 bases and J by 0 bases, with 19 bases between the two germline ends. This chain's CDR3 is CAISDPLGGRGSTDTQYF. The DNA of the CDR3 is TGTGCCATCAGTGACCCCCTCGGGGGGAGGGGGAGCACAGATACGCAGTATTTT.

This clone was seen more than once but under ten times. The chain recombines TRBV4-2 with TRBJ2-7, with D maybe TRBD2 (6 bases). Germline V gene sequence: CDR1 LGHNA, CDR2 YNFKEQ. Trimming removed 3 bases at V and 0 bases at J, with 15 bases between. The CDR3 is 16 amino acids. Written as DNA, the CDR3 is TGTGCCAGCAGCCAGGCCATCGGGACTTCCTCCTACGAGCAGTACTTC. Residues: CASSQAIGTSSYEQYF.

Concerning this clone itself: The sample carries other DNA sequences with the same CDR3. The chain combines TRBV9 with TRBJ2-7; 12 bases are a match to TRBD2. V lost 3 bases, J lost 3 bases, and 10 bases stayed unmatched. CDR3 length: 17 amino acids. The germline V gene encodes CDR1 SGDLS and CDR2 YYNGEE. The DNA of the CDR3 is TGTGCCAGCAGCGCCGGGACTAGCGGGCCAGGGGTCTACGAGCAGTACTTC. This encodes CASSAGTSGPGVYEQYF.

This chain uses TRBV27 with TRBJ2-5; no reliable D call. This CDR3 has 14 amino acids. V was shortened by 6 bases and J by 5 bases, with 16 bases between the two germline ends. CDR1 and CDR2 from the germline V gene are MNHEY and SMNVEV (reference sequence). Written as DNA, the CDR3 is TGTGCCAGCAGGCGTTATAATTATGGGGAGACCCAGTACTTC. Encoded protein: CASRRYNYGETQYF.

The chain joins TRBV15 to TRBJ2-7, with D perhaps TRBD2 (6 bases). Per germline, CDR1 LNHNV and CDR2 YYDKDF (reference sequence). V lost 0 bases, J lost 4 bases, and 13 bases lay in between. This CDR3 spans 15 amino acids. The CDR3 sequence is CATSRDHAGFYEQYF. The CDR3 DNA reads TGTGCCACCAGCAGAGATCACGCGGGGTTTTACGAGCAGTACTTC.

This clone was counted a few times. This sequence joins TRBV4-2 and TRBJ2-2, with TRBD2 as a possible D gene (6 bases). CDR3 size: 15 residues. Looked up from germline, CDR1 is LGHNA and CDR2 is YNFKEQ. The V gene lost 2 bases and the J gene lost 4 bases, with 11 bases spanning the gap. The CDR3 region has the DNA TGTGCCAGCAGCCAAAGGGACTTAAGCACCGGGGAGCTGTTTTTT. This encodes CASSQRDLSTGELFF.

V gene TRBV9 combines with J gene TRBJ1-1; D is ambiguous. The V end was cut by 0 bases, the J end by 4 bases, with 7 bases between. Looked up from germline, CDR1 is SGDLS and CDR2 is YYNGEE. The CDR3 totals 13 residues. The CDR3 reads CASSVERGTEAFF. DNA for the CDR3: TGTGCCAGCAGCGTAGAGCGGGGCACTGAAGCTTTCTTT.

The gene calls are TRBV2 and TRBJ2-7; no definite D call. CDR3 length equals 13 residues. Trimming cost V 4 bases and J 3 bases, with 10 bases left between them. Germline loops: CDR1 SNHLY, CDR2 FYNNEI. In DNA form, the CDR3 reads TGTGCCAGCAGTGGGGCCCTAGGCTACGAGCAGTACTTC. This translates into CASSGALGYEQYF. Combining the CDR3 with reference TRBV2 and TRBJ2-7 gives the whole variable domain EPEVTQTPSHQVTQMGQEVILRCVPISNHLYFYWYRQILGQKVEFLVSFYNNEISEKSEIFDDQFSVERPDGSNFTLKIRSTKLEDSAMYFCASSGALGYEQYFGPGTRLTVT.